The 18 T cell receptor beta chains listed next were all sequenced from one sample in a study of blood T cell repertoires in COVID-19. Sequencing used immunoSEQ multiplex PCR; TCRdb keeps in-frame clones, though not all of them. This table has under 250,000 clones, more than 65% appearing once. Sequencing used peripheral blood. Receptor source: a human donor in a cohort sampled during active COVID-19.

This chain links TRBV19 with TRBJ1-4; unclear D gene. Between the trimmed V and J ends, which lost 2 bases and 8 bases, there was a span of 21 bases. This CDR3 region has 17 residues. The germline CDR1 and CDR2 sequences are LNHDA and SQIVND (reference sequence). Written as DNA, the CDR3 is TGTGCCAGTAGTATAACAGCCCGTCCTGTACGGGGAGAAAAACTGTTTTTT. This translates into CASSITARPVRGEKLFF.

This clone was seen just once. The chain couples TRBV5-6 to TRBJ1-5; D may be TRBD1 (6 bases). The V gene lost 0 bases and the J gene lost 9 bases, with 13 bases spanning the gap. CDR1 and CDR2 (germline): SGHDT, YYEEEE. The CDR3 has 14 amino acids. The CDR3 protein is CASSLAGVWGPQHF. In DNA, the CDR3 is TGTGCCAGCAGCTTGGCAGGGGTGTGGGGGCCCCAGCATTTT.

The rearrangement joins TRBV4-1 to TRBJ2-2; 12 positions agree with TRBD2. V shed 2 bases and J 6 bases; nucleotides not matched to a gene: 1. Germline values: CDR1 MGHRA, CDR2 YSYEKL. The CDR3 runs 15 residues. The CDR3 sequence is CASSQRLAGAGELFF. Here the CDR3 DNA reads TGCGCCAGCAGCCAAAGACTAGCGGGAGCCGGGGAGCTGTTTTTT.

This rearrangement joins TRBV27 to TRBJ1-5, with TRBD1 matching 7 bases. The ends lost 6 bases at V and 3 bases at J; junction bases unmatched: 8. The CDR3 totals 15 residues. Germline values: CDR1 MNHEY, CDR2 SMNVEV (reference sequence). CDR3 nucleotide sequence: TGTGCCAGCAGGCCGACAGGGAGTACCAATCAGCCCCAGCATTTT. Protein product: CASRPTGSTNQPQHF.

This chain connects TRBV28 to TRBJ2-1; 8 positions agree with TRBD2. The V and J ends lost 3 bases and 5 bases, in that order; junction bases with no gene match: 6. Germline lookup yields CDR1 MDHEN and CDR2 SYDVKM. This CDR3 has 15 amino acids. The CDR3 protein is CASSLWREAHNEQFF. CDR3 DNA sequence: TGTGCCAGCAGTTTGTGGCGGGAGGCCCACAATGAGCAGTTCTTC.

The rearrangement joins TRBV27 to TRBJ1-2; D is perhaps TRBD1 (5 bases). CDR1 is MNHEY and CDR2 is SMNVEV in the germline V gene (reference sequence). Trimming removed 7 bases at V and 3 bases at J, with 12 bases between. This CDR3 contains 13 residues. CDR3 in DNA: TGTGCCAGCATGGGCAGGGTTGACTATGGCTACACCTTC. The encoded protein is CASMGRVDYGYTF.

The chain employs TRBV7-9 and TRBJ2-3, with TRBD2 matching over 7 bases. Trimming took 5 bases from V and 3 from J; bases not matched to a gene: 8. The germline CDR1 and CDR2 sequences are SEHNR and FQNEAQ (reference sequence). The CDR3 runs to 15 residues. In DNA form, the CDR3 reads TGTGCCAGCAGCGCCACTAGCGTTACTACAGATACGCAGTATTTT. It translates to CASSATSVTTDTQYF.

The chain has TRBV3-1 (or the pseudogene TRBV3-2) and TRBJ2-7; possible D gene TRBD1, 5 bases. The CDR3 spans 13 residues. Germline loops: CDR1 LGHDT, CDR2 YNNKEL (reference sequence). V lost 5 bases and J 4 bases, leaving 12 bases between the germline ends. The CDR3 sequence is CASSSEQVYEQYF. Here the CDR3 DNA reads TGTGCCAGCAGCTCGGAACAGGTATACGAGCAGTACTTC.

The chain links TRBV18 to TRBJ2-2; D is possibly TRBD2 (5 bases). Germline V gives CDR1 KGHSH, CDR2 LQKENI. This CDR3 region has 15 residues. Trimming took 3 bases from V and 9 from J, leaving 17 bases between them. The CDR3: CASSPQSPSGRELFF. The DNA of the CDR3 is TGTGCCAGCTCACCTCAGTCACCTTCCGGGAGGGAGCTGTTTTTT.

The chain has TRBV6-6 and TRBJ2-7; 13 bases map to TRBD2. Per the germline V gene, CDR1 is MNHNY and CDR2 is SVGAGI (reference sequence). This CDR3 comprises 11 residues. The CDR3 loop reads CATSGRNEQYF. As DNA, the CDR3 is TGTGCGACTAGCGGGAGGAACGAGCAGTACTTC.

The gene calls are TRBV6-6 and TRBJ1-6; 7 bases map to TRBD1. The CDR3 is 15 residues long. Germline V gene lookup returns CDR1 MNHNY and CDR2 SVGAGI (reference sequence). V was pared by 2 bases and J by 7 bases, with 5 bases of the junction left unmatched. Written as DNA, the CDR3 is TGTGCCAGCAGTTACCGGGACAGCATAAATTCACCCCTCCACTTT. Residues: CASSYRDSINSPLHF.

The chain has TRBV4-2 and TRBJ1-1, with 7 bases lining up with TRBD1. CDR1 is LGHNA and CDR2 is YNFKEQ in the germline V gene. Unmatched junction bases numbered 7, after V lost 2 bases and J lost 7 bases. The CDR3 spans 14 residues. The CDR3 sequence: CASSQLEGAVEAFF. CDR3 nucleotide sequence: TGTGCCAGCAGCCAACTCGAGGGGGCGGTTGAAGCTTTCTTT.

The gene calls are TRBV25-1 and TRBJ2-1; maybe TRBD1 (6 bases). This CDR3 comprises 16 residues. V lost 7 bases to trimming and J lost 7 bases, with 23 bases between them. Germline lookup yields CDR1 MGHDK and CDR2 SYGVNS. Here the CDR3 DNA reads TGTGCCAGCATTCAGGGGAAGTGGGAGAAGGATAATGAGCAGTTCTTC. Its translation: CASIQGKWEKDNEQFF.

This chain links TRBV28 with TRBJ2-3; D perhaps matches TRBD2 (5 bases). Trimming stripped 6 bases from V and 1 base from J, with 14 bases between. This CDR3 region has 15 residues. CDR1 and CDR2 (germline): MDHEN, SYDVKM. CDR3 sequence: CASSTSGSGTDTQYF. The CDR3 coding sequence is TGTGCCAGCAGCACCTCTGGGAGCGGCACAGATACGCAGTATTTT.

The chain uses TRBV6-2 or TRBV6-3 and TRBJ1-2; the match to TRBD1 covers 7 bases. This CDR3 spans 14 amino acids. V shed 4 bases, J shed 6 bases, and the junction held 8 bases outside the gene matches. The V gene's germline CDR1 is MNHEY and CDR2 SVGEGT. The CDR3: CASSSTGPVDGYTF. The CDR3 DNA follows: TGTGCCAGCAGTTCGACAGGGCCTGTGGATGGCTACACCTTC.

The chain carries TRBV30 and TRBJ2-3; 8 bases map to TRBD2. The germline gives CDR1 GTSNPN, CDR2 SVGIG (reference sequence). The V and J ends lost 3 bases and 2 bases, in that order; junction bases with no gene match: 10. CDR3 length: 16 residues. The CDR3 DNA follows: TGTGCCTGGAGGGAAAAGACTAGCGACTACACAGATACGCAGTATTTT. Its translation: CAWREKTSDYTDTQYF.

V is TRBV7-2 and J is TRBJ2-7; D is ambiguous. The CDR3 has 11 amino acids. Looked up from germline, CDR1 is SGHTA and CDR2 is FQGNSA. Trimming removed 2 bases from V and 5 bases from J, with 4 bases in between. The CDR3 is CASSLLNEQYF. DNA for the CDR3: TGTGCCAGCAGCTTACTTAACGAGCAGTACTTC.

This chain joins TRBV19 and TRBJ2-6; D not certain. Trimming removed 3 bases at V and 0 bases at J, with 12 bases between. Germline V gene lookup returns CDR1 LNHDA and CDR2 SQIVND (reference sequence). CDR3 size: 17 residues. CDR3 region: CASSMNPFSSGANVLTF. In DNA form, the CDR3 reads TGTGCCAGTAGTATGAACCCCTTTAGCTCTGGGGCCAACGTCCTGACTTTC. The variable domain in full, with the rest retrieved from reference TRBV19 and TRBJ2-6, is DGGITQSPKYLFRKEGQNVTLSCEQNLNHDAMYWYRQDPGQGLRLIYYSQIVNDFQKGDIAEGYSVSREKKESFPLTVTSAQKNPTAFYLCASSMNPFSSGANVLTFGAGSRLTVL.